This T cell receptor (beta chain) was identified during a study of blood T cell repertoires in COVID-19. Assay: immunoSEQ multiplex PCR; the TCRdb copy retains only in-frame clones and omits some. The repertoire has approximately 180,000 clones, about 72% of them found once; the top ten carry around a sixth. Categorization into cohorts depended on clinical history that participants reported. Before being deemed recovered, Cohort 3 donors had two negative PCRs, clearance, or symptom resolution. This CDR3 is 16 amino acids long. CDR1 is SGHRS and CDR2 is YFSETQ in the germline V gene. With V trimmed by 4 bases and J by 0 bases, 8 bases remained unmatched.

V and J are TRBV5-1 and TRBJ2-7, with TRBD1 matching over 9 bases. The TCR was taken from a woman between 45 and 60 years old who had recovered from COVID-19. The specimen sequenced was PBMCs or T cells enriched from blood (not recorded which). The DNA for the CDR3 is TGCGCCAGCAGCCCCGGGACAGGGAGCCTCTCCTACGAGCAGTACTTC. Protein product: CASSPGTGSLSYEQYF.